The 23 T cell receptor beta chains presented below share a single source sample, sequenced in a study of control samples from healthy donors and cancer patients. The assay was immunoSEQ multiplex PCR, and TCRdb's table has in-frame clones only and misses some. The sample has about 51,000 clones, roughly 80% seen once. The sequencing input was blood. The receptors shown here come from a man aged 65-85 years in good health.

V gene TRBV5-4 combines with J gene TRBJ2-1; 7 bases map to TRBD1. CDR3 length: 17 residues. V trimming: 0 bases; J trimming: 0 bases; junction bases outside the gene matches: 6. The germline CDR1 and CDR2 sequences are SGHNT and YYREEE (reference sequence). This chain's CDR3 is CASSLGQGLNSYNEQFF. The CDR3 region has the DNA TGTGCCAGCAGCTTGGGACAGGGTCTTAACTCCTACAATGAGCAGTTCTTC.

The chain joins TRBV11-3 to TRBJ2-3; D uncertain. The CDR3 sequence is 12 residues long. Germline V gives CDR1 SGHNT, CDR2 YENEEA. V shed 4 bases and J shed 5 bases, with 7 bases lying between them. CDR3 protein: CASSSPGDTQYF. As DNA, the CDR3 is TGTGCCAGCAGCTCGCCGGGAGATACGCAGTATTTT.

The chain links TRBV7-8 to TRBJ2-7, with a possible D match to TRBD1 (6 bases). The ends were cut back, 5 bases at V and 1 base at J, with 18 bases in the middle. This CDR3 comprises 16 residues. From germline, CDR1 is SGHVS and CDR2 FQNEAQ. CDR3 DNA: TGTGCCAGCAGCAAAAAAAACCGGGACACATCCTACGAGCAGTACTTC. This translates into CASSKKNRDTSYEQYF.

This clone has just a few counts. This sequence joins TRBV3-1 (or the pseudogene TRBV3-2) and TRBJ2-7; D perhaps matches TRBD1 (5 bases). The CDR3 runs to 13 residues. The V end was cut by 4 bases, the J end by 5 bases, with 12 bases between. Germline CDR1 and CDR2: LGHDT and YNNKEL (reference sequence). CDR3 loop: CASSPTVSHEQYF. Here the CDR3 DNA reads TGTGCCAGCAGCCCGACAGTATCGCACGAGCAGTACTTC.

This clone was observed a handful of times. The chain couples TRBV19 to TRBJ1-4; D is perhaps TRBD1 (5 bases). CDR1 LNHDA and CDR2 SQIVND come from the germline V gene (reference sequence). Trimming took 5 bases from V and 7 from J, leaving 17 bases between them. The CDR3 is 15 amino acids. The CDR3 DNA reads TGTGCCAGTAGTCCCGCGGGACGGTGGCTTGAAAAACTGTTTTTT. Translation gives CASSPAGRWLEKLFF.

The rearrangement links TRBV4-1 to TRBJ1-5; 7 positions agree with TRBD1. J gave up 4 bases and V 4 bases, and 1 base lay outside the gene matches. The CDR3 spans 13 residues. Germline V lookup: CDR1 MGHRA, CDR2 YSYEKL. CDR3 sequence reads: CASSPGGNQPQHF. In nucleotides, the CDR3 is TGCGCCAGCAGCCCAGGGGGTAATCAGCCCCAGCATTTT.

V and J are TRBV18 and TRBJ1-2; no definite D call. Germline-derived CDR1 and CDR2 are KGHSH and LQKENI. The CDR3 totals 14 residues. Trimming pared 3 bases from V and 1 base from J, leaving 9 bases between. CDR3: CASSPSGFNYGYTF. The CDR3 region has the DNA TGTGCCAGCTCACCTTCGGGTTTTAACTATGGCTACACCTTC. Full variable domain (remainder filled in from reference TRBV18 and TRBJ1-2): NAGVMQNPRHLVRRRGQEARLRCSPMKGHSHVYWYRQLPEEGLKFMVYLQKENIIDESGMPKERFSAEFPKEGPSILRIQQVVRGDSAAYFCASSPSGFNYGYTFGSGTRLTVV.

Written as DNA, the CDR3 is TGTGCCAGCAGCTTAGGGAGCGGGGGTACGTACAATGAGCAGTTCTTC. Its translation is CASSLGSGGTYNEQFF. This chain uses TRBV7-3 with TRBJ2-1, with 8 bases lining up with TRBD2. V gave up 2 bases and J gave up 4 bases; unmatched junction bases: 7. Per the germline V gene, CDR1 is SGHTA and CDR2 is FQGTGA. The CDR3 is 16 residues long.

This clone occurred once. The chain is built from TRBV5-1 and TRBJ1-2; 8 nucleotides align to TRBD1. This CDR3 is built from 14 residues. The J segment lost 3 bases and the V segment lost 0 bases, leaving 1 base of the junction unmatched. Germline V CDR1 and CDR2: SGHRS, YFSETQ. CDR3: CASSLVGQDYGYTF. The CDR3, as DNA: TGCGCCAGCAGCTTGGTGGGACAGGACTATGGCTACACCTTC. The whole variable domain, remainder taken from reference TRBV5-1 and TRBJ1-2, is KAGVTQTPRYLIKTRGQQVTLSCSPISGHRSVSWYQQTPGQGLQFLFEYFSETQRNKGNFPGRFSGRQFSNSRSEMNVSTLELGDSALYLCASSLVGQDYGYTFGSGTRLTVV.

The J gene is TRBJ2-7, the V gene TRBV2; maybe TRBD2 (5 bases). The CDR3 is 12 residues long. The V and J ends lost 7 bases and 6 bases respectively, with 13 bases between them. Germline V lookup: CDR1 SNHLY, CDR2 FYNNEI. The CDR3 loop is CASTRGIREQYF. The CDR3 DNA follows: TGTGCCAGCACCAGAGGGATTCGCGAGCAGTACTTC. Together with reference TRBV2 and TRBJ2-7, the CDR3 gives the full variable domain: EPEVTQTPSHQVTQMGQEVILRCVPISNHLYFYWYRQILGQKVEFLVSFYNNEISEKSEIFDDQFSVERPDGSNFTLKIRSTKLEDSAMYFCASTRGIREQYFGPGTRLTVT.

The gene calls are TRBV27 and TRBJ2-5, with D perhaps matching TRBD1 (5 bases). The V end was cut by 3 bases, the J end by 1 base, with 9 bases between. This CDR3 has 14 residues. Germline V lookup: CDR1 MNHEY, CDR2 SMNVEV (reference sequence). CDR3 in DNA: TGTGCCAGCAGTTTTGGGGCGGCCCAAGAGACCCAGTACTTC. Translating gives CASSFGAAQETQYF.

This chain uses TRBV5-1 with TRBJ2-7, with 12 bases lining up with TRBD1. Germline CDR1 is SGHRS and CDR2 is YFSETQ. This CDR3 region has 15 residues. Germline trimming cut 4 bases from V and 7 bases from J; bases unmatched to any gene: 9. CDR3 nucleotides: TGCGCCAGCAGCCCCTCGGGACAGGGGGCGAGGGAGCAGTACTTC. Encoded protein: CASSPSGQGAREQYF. The entire variable domain, with the rest obtained from reference TRBV5-1 and TRBJ2-7, is as follows: KAGVTQTPRYLIKTRGQQVTLSCSPISGHRSVSWYQQTPGQGLQFLFEYFSETQRNKGNFPGRFSGRQFSNSRSEMNVSTLELGDSALYLCASSPSGQGAREQYFGPGTRLTVT.

This clone was detected once. Here the CDR3 reads CASTLRGTGGLYEQYF. CDR3 nucleotide sequence: TGTGCCAGCACCCTAAGGGGGACAGGAGGACTCTACGAGCAGTACTTC. This rearrangement joins TRBV6-6 to TRBJ2-7; 8 bases fit TRBD1. Germline CDR1 and CDR2: MNHNY and SVGAGI (reference sequence). J gave up 3 bases and V 7 bases, and 14 bases lay outside the gene matches. This CDR3 is built from 16 residues.

The gene calls are TRBV28 and TRBJ1-4; 11 positions match TRBD1. CDR1 is MDHEN, CDR2 SYDVKM, per germline. Losses at the gene ends were 2 bases for V and 2 bases for J; bases not matched to a gene: 4. This CDR3 region has 17 residues. CDR3 in DNA: TGTGCCAGCAGTTTAATTGGACAGGGGGCCACTAATGAAAAACTGTTTTTT. As protein: CASSLIGQGATNEKLFF.

CDR3: CASSVAGSNYNEQFF. CDR3 sequence (DNA): TGTGCCAGCAGCGTAGCGGGGAGCAACTACAATGAGCAGTTCTTC. The chain links TRBV9 to TRBJ2-1; tentatively, D is TRBD2 (5 bases). The CDR3 sequence is 15 residues long. Looked up from germline, CDR1 is SGDLS and CDR2 is YYNGEE. The V and J ends lost 0 bases and 3 bases respectively, with 10 bases between them.

This clone was detected once. V gene TRBV2 combines with J gene TRBJ1-4, with no clear D. Trimming shortened V by 6 bases and J by 8 bases, and 19 bases separated the two germline ends. This CDR3 comprises 15 residues. Looked up from germline, CDR1 is SNHLY and CDR2 is FYNNEI. The CDR3 DNA reads as TGTGCCAGCAGAACTTCGACACTCTTAGGAGAAAAACTGTTTTTT. Its translation is CASRTSTLLGEKLFF.

The V and J genes are TRBV27 and TRBJ2-5; 8 bases agree with TRBD1. The germline V gene has CDR1 MNHEY and CDR2 SMNVEV (reference sequence). The CDR3 has 14 residues. V dropped 6 bases and J dropped 5; count of bases not matched to a gene: 8. The CDR3 nucleotides are TGTGCCAGCAGGGAACAGGGGGGTGGGGAGACCCAGTACTTC. Amino acids: CASREQGGGETQYF.

This clone has just one count. The rearrangement joins TRBV5-4 to TRBJ2-5, with 11 bases identical to TRBD1. There are 15 residues in the CDR3. V shed 6 bases and J 3 bases; nucleotides not matched to a gene: 7. Germline CDR1 and CDR2: SGHNT and YYREEE (reference sequence). In nucleotides, the CDR3 is TGTGCCAGCATCAGGGGGGGACAGGGGGAAGAGACCCAGTACTTC. As protein: CASIRGGQGEETQYF.

This sequence joins TRBV30 and TRBJ1-6; the D gene is possibly TRBD1 (5 bases). V lost 4 bases and J lost 1, with 8 bases in between. Germline CDR1 reads GTSNPN; CDR2 reads SVGIG (reference sequence). CDR3 length equals 14 residues. The CDR3 sequence is CAWKRGSYNSPLHF. CDR3 nucleotide sequence: TGTGCCTGGAAAAGGGGTTCCTATAATTCACCCCTCCACTTT.

J is TRBJ2-2 and V is TRBV5-4, with 7 positions matching TRBD1. From germline, CDR1 is SGHNT and CDR2 YYREEE (reference sequence). This CDR3 has 15 residues. The V and J ends lost 0 bases and 1 base, in that order; junction bases with no gene match: 0. The DNA of the CDR3 is TGTGCCAGCAGCTTGGGGACAGGGAACACCGGGGAGCTGTTTTTT. Its protein is CASSLGTGNTGELFF.

The J gene is TRBJ2-1, the V gene TRBV28; 7 nucleotides agree with TRBD1. Trimming took 6 bases from V and 1 from J; bases not matched to a gene: 0. From germline, CDR1 is MDHEN and CDR2 SYDVKM. The CDR3 runs to 13 residues. The CDR3 is CASSRGSYNEQFF. In DNA, the CDR3 is TGTGCCAGCAGCAGGGGGTCCTACAATGAGCAGTTCTTC.

Relative to its sample, this clone is medium-sized. The chain has TRBV5-1 and TRBJ1-1; possible D gene TRBD1, 5 bases. Germline CDR1 SGHRS, CDR2 YFSETQ. The CDR3 length is 14 residues. V was pared by 4 bases and J by 1 base, with 11 bases between. The CDR3 protein is CASSKGPTNTEAFF. The CDR3 nucleotides read TGCGCCAGCAGCAAGGGACCGACGAACACTGAAGCTTTCTTT.

The genes are TRBV5-1 and TRBJ2-3, with TRBD2 matching over 8 bases. J gave up 2 bases and V 0 bases, and 5 bases lay outside the gene matches. From germline, CDR1 is SGHRS and CDR2 YFSETQ. This CDR3 contains 16 residues. CDR3 nucleotide sequence: TGCGCCAGCAGCTTGGGAGCAGGACTAGCCACAGATACGCAGTATTTT. It translates to CASSLGAGLATDTQYF.